These 9 T cell receptor beta chains were sequenced from one sample in a study of human T cells and chemical hapten exposure. Stated time point: patch test 1, 2 weeks after DPC sensitization. The treatment is: therapeutic diphenylcyclopropenone sensitization with weekly scalp DPC. Each CDR3 protein gets one entry after TCRdb re-called the RACE reads with MiXCR. In the table there are more than 70,000 distinct CDR3 sequences, 12% of which are singletons. The sample was whole blood, taken in connection with sensitization to the hapten diphenylcyclopropenone (DPC). The receptor set was obtained from an older woman with alopecia areata. Some clones in this sample may be carry-over from other donors' samples.

The chain recombines TRBV29-1 with TRBJ1-2; D is unclear. The V gene's germline CDR1 is SQVTM and CDR2 ANQGSEA. Trimming stripped 8 bases from V and 2 bases from J, with 21 bases between. This CDR3 is 15 amino acids long. The CDR3 loop is CSTSSSVTGNYGYTF. The CDR3 coding sequence is TGCAGCACCTCCAGCTCCGTGACGGGAAACTATGGCTACACCTTC.

This clonotype was found a few times. The chain carries TRBV5-1 and TRBJ2-5; 8 nucleotides match TRBD1. The CDR3 is 14 residues long. Germline V CDR1 and CDR2: SGHRS, YFSETQ. Losses at the gene ends were 6 bases for V and 5 bases for J; bases not matched to a gene: 9. CDR3 in amino acids: CASNDRGPWETQYF. The DNA for the CDR3 is TGCGCCAGCAACGACAGGGGACCGTGGGAGACCCAGTACTTC.

This clonotype was counted at least ten times. This chain uses TRBV18 with TRBJ1-3, with no clear D. The length of the CDR3 is 13 residues. The V gene lost 7 bases and the J gene lost 0 bases, with 7 bases spanning the gap. Germline-derived CDR1 and CDR2 are KGHSH and LQKENI. The CDR3 loop reads CASFQSSGNTIYF. CDR3 in DNA: TGTGCCAGCTTTCAGAGCTCTGGAAACACCATATATTTT.

This clonotype has a handful of counts. The rearrangement joins TRBV11-2 to TRBJ1-5, with TRBD1 matching over 8 bases. The CDR3 consists of 15 residues. Germline trimming cut 3 bases from V and 6 bases from J; bases unmatched to any gene: 7. Germline CDR1 and CDR2: SGHAT and FQNNGV. The DNA of the CDR3 is TGTGCCAGCAGCTTTAGACAGGGGATGGGTCAGCCCCAGCATTTT. Protein product: CASSFRQGMGQPQHF.

This clonotype was seen a few times. The chain joins TRBV10-3 to TRBJ2-5; no reliable D call. Germline loops: CDR1 ENHRY, CDR2 SYGVKD. Between the trimmed V and J ends, which lost 4 bases and 1 base, there was a span of 4 bases. This CDR3 is built from 12 residues. CDR3 region: CAISASQETQYF. CDR3 in DNA: TGTGCCATCAGTGCCTCCCAAGAGACCCAGTACTTC.

The chain joins TRBV29-1 to TRBJ2-2; 10 nucleotides align to TRBD1. The CDR3 spans 14 residues. Trimming took 7 bases from V and 4 from J; bases not matched to a gene: 6. From germline, CDR1 is SQVTM and CDR2 ANQGSEA. CDR3 region: CSGQTGGSTGELFF. CDR3 nucleotide sequence: TGCAGCGGCCAGACAGGGGGCAGCACCGGGGAGCTGTTTTTT.

This clonotype was seen a few times. The CDR3 nucleotides are TGTGCCAGCAGTAGACCAGGGAAAACGTTCTATGGCTACACCTTC. Translated: CASSRPGKTFYGYTF. V is TRBV2 and J is TRBJ1-2; a possible D gene is TRBD1 (5 bases). Germline V gene data show CDR1 as SNHLY and CDR2 as FYNNEI. With 5 bases removed from V and 4 bases from J, the gap between germline ends came to 17 bases. The CDR3 loop spans 15 amino acids.

This clonotype was observed at least ten times. One end of the junction is discordant with germline, which a read error may explain. V is TRBV27 and J is TRBJ1-2; D not certain. Per the germline V gene, CDR1 is MNHEY and CDR2 is SMNVEV (reference sequence). The CDR3 covers 13 residues. The CDR3 DNA follows: TGTGCCAGCAGTGTATCGGGGAACGTTGGCTACACCTTC. Its protein product is CASSVSGNVGYTF.

This clonotype was detected many times. V is TRBV5-1 and J is TRBJ1-1; possibly TRBD1 for D (6 bases). Trimming shortened V by 6 bases and J by 3 bases, and 21 bases separated the two germline ends. The CDR3 covers 16 residues. Germline-derived CDR1 and CDR2 are SGHRS and YFSETQ. The CDR3 protein is CASTPGAQLSDTEAFF. Written as DNA, the CDR3 is TGCGCCAGCACCCCGGGGGCTCAGCTGTCGGACACTGAAGCTTTCTTT. The variable domain in full, with the rest retrieved from reference TRBV5-1 and TRBJ1-1, is KAGVTQTPRYLIKTRGQQVTLSCSPISGHRSVSWYQQTPGQGLQFLFEYFSETQRNKGNFPGRFSGRQFSNSRSEMNVSTLELGDSALYLCASTPGAQLSDTEAFFGQGTRLTVV.